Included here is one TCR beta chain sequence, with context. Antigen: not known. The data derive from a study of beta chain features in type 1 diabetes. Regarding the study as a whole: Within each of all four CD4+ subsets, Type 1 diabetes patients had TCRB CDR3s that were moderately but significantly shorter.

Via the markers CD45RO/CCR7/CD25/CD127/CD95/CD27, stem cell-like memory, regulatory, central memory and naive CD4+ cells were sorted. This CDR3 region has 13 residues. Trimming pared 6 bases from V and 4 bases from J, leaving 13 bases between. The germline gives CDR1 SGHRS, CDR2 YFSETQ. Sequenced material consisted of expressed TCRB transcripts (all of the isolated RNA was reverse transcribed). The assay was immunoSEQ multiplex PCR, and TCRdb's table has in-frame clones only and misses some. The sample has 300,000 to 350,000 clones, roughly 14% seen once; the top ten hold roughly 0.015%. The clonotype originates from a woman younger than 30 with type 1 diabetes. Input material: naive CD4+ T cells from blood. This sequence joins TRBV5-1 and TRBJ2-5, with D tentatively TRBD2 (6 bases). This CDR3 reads CASISGRGETQYF. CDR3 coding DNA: TGCGCCAGCATCTCCGGGCGGGGAGAGACCCAGTACTTC.